This TCR beta chain stems from a study of blood T cell repertoires in COVID-19. Study-wide background: PBMCs, B-cell-depleted T cells, or T cells provided the cDNA or gDNA that made up the material.

The germline CDR1 and CDR2 sequences are LNHDA and SQIVND (reference sequence). The CDR3 runs to 15 residues. V was clipped by 3 bases and J by 5 bases, with 13 bases between them. TCRdb keeps only in-frame clones here, not all; method: immunoSEQ multiplex PCR. The sample carries more than 85,000 clones, roughly 83% recorded once. The gene calls are TRBV19 and TRBJ1-4; the D gene is possibly TRBD1 (5 bases). Sequenced input: peripheral blood. This TCR was sampled from a woman aged 60-75 years with acute or convalescent COVID-19. Written as DNA, the CDR3 is TGTGCCAGTAGTATGGGCGGGACGGCGAATGAAAAACTGTTTTTT. Protein: CASSMGGTANEKLFF.